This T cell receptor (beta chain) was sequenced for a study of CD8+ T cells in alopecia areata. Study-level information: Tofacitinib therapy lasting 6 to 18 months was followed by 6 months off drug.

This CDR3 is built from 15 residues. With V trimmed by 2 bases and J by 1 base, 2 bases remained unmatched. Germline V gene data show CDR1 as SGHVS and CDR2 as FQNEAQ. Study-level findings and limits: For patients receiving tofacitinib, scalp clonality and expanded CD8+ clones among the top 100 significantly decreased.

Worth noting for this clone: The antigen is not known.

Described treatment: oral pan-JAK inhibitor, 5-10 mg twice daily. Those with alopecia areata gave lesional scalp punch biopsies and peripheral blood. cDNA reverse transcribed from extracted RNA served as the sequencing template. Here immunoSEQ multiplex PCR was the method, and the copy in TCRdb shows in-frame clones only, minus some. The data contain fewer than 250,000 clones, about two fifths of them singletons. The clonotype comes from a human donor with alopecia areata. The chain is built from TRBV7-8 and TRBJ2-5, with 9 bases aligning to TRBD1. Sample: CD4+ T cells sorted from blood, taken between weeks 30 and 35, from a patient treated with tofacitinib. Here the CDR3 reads CASSLMTGGQETQYF. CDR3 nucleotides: TGTGCCAGCAGCTTAATGACAGGGGGCCAAGAGACCCAGTACTTC.